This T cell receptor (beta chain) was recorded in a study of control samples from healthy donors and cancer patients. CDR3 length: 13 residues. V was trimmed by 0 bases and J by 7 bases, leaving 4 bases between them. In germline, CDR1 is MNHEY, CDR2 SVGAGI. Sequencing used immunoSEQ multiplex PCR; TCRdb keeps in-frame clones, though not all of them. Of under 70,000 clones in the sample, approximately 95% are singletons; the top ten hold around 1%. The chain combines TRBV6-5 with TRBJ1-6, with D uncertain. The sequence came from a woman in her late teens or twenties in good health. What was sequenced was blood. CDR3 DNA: TGTGCCAGCAGTTACTCGCAGAATTCACCCCTCCACTTT. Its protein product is CASSYSQNSPLHF.